This T cell receptor beta chain emerged from a study of shared clonotypes between healthy human individuals. Study-wide findings and caveats: Generation probability values for non-shared clonotypes were lower than those for clonotypes shared by all four donors. Clonotype sharing among donors was thought likely to change with sequencing depth.

On this clone itself: Its matching antigen is unknown. The same CDR3 can be traced to other DNA sequences in this sample.

Cells designated naive CD8 were CD45RO-negative and were positively selected for CCR7, with terminally differentiated effector memory CD45RA+ cells excluded. All of the donors resided in Nashville, Tennessee, and each was a Caucasian adult. The CDR3 sequence is 11 residues long. Looked up from germline, CDR1 is SQVTM and CDR2 is ANQGSEA. The ends lost 7 bases at V and 2 bases at J; junction bases unmatched: 2. Sorted subsets were amplified in replicate PCRs using 200 to 250 ng DNA, about 30,000 T cell genomes. Produced via immunoSEQ multiplex PCR; TCRdb's table is partial and in-frame only. The sample yields around 1,900,000 clones, 85% to 95% seen once.

The sequenced sample was naive CD8+ T cells from PBMCs. This rearrangement joins TRBV29-1 to TRBJ2-7, with 7 bases aligning to TRBD2. The clonotype comes from a man between 18 and 29 years old in good health. Some clones in this sample may be carry-over from other donors' samples. The CDR3 DNA follows: TGCAGCGGGGGAGGGACCTACGAGCAGTACTTC. Its protein product is CSGGGTYEQYF.